The rows below give T cell receptor beta chains drawn from one sample of a study of T-cell reconstitution after alpha-beta-depleted transplantation in children. TCRdb independently ran MiXCR on the PCR reads; one entry per CDR3 protein. Of approximately 110,000 distinct CDR3 sequences in the sample, roughly 23% were seen once. The sequencing here drew on PBMCs, mostly from graft donor cells, taken 180 days after TCRalphabeta/CD19-depleted stem cell transplant. Receptor source: a male patient between 2 and 9 years old who had a stem cell transplant for chronic granulomatous disease, so the T cells may come from the graft donor. CDR3s include the opening cysteine and the closing phenylalanine or tryptophan. Each record gives: D gene, clone size, V gene, J gene, CDR3 protein, CDR3 DNA. D genes are given only for firm matches. A clone size is listed for some rows: how often the clone was seen (once, few, many), or a class if it is expanded.

>-|-|TRBV3-1|TRBJ2-3
CASSQGTGPAGTQYF
TGTGCCAGCAGCCAAGGCACAGGACCTGCGGGTACGCAGTATTTT
>-|few|TRBV18|TRBJ2-1
CASSQTTWDNEQFF
TGTGCCAGCTCACAGACTACTTGGGACAATGAGCAGTTCTTC
>TRBD1|-|TRBV7-8|TRBJ1-3
CASSLARQGSSGNTIYF
TGTGCCAGCAGCTTAGCACGACAGGGGTCCTCTGGAAACACCATATATTTT
>-|-|TRBV7-8|TRBJ2-7
CASSFTPFSYEQYF
TGTGCCAGCAGCTTCACACCATTCTCCTACGAGCAGTACTTC
>TRBD1|few|TRBV20-1|TRBJ1-2
CSARDRGQEKYGYTF
TGCAGTGCTAGAGATAGGGGACAGGAGAAATATGGCTACACCTTC
>-|few|TRBV20-1|TRBJ2-3
CSARVAGGLHFF
TGCAGTGCTAGAGTCGCCGGGGGCCTCCATTTTTTT
>TRBD2|few|TRBV4-3|TRBJ2-7
CASSQDFAGLAGEYEQYF
TGCGCCAGCAGCCAGGACTTTGCCGGACTAGCGGGAGAGTACGAGCAGTACTTC
>-|few|TRBV4-1|TRBJ2-2
CASSQVRIGHDTGELFF
TGCGCCAGCAGCCAAGTTCGGATAGGACACGACACCGGGGAGCTGTTTTTT
>TRBD1|-|TRBV5-5|TRBJ1-2
CASSHMTGGEYYGYTF
TGTGCCAGCAGCCATATGACAGGGGGCGAGTACTATGGCTACACCTTC
>-|many|TRBV2|TRBJ1-4
CASSEAREKLFF
TGTGCCAGCAGTGAAGCGCGAGAAAAACTGTTTTTT
>-|many|TRBV12-3/TRBV12-4|TRBJ2-7
CASSFSPSGEQYF
TGTGCCAGCAGTTTTAGTCCTTCGGGAGAGCAGTACTTC
>TRBD2|-|TRBV7-2|TRBJ2-2
CASSLAGTSGTTYSGELFF
TGTGCCAGCAGCTTAGCGGGGACTAGCGGGACCACTTATTCAGGGGAGCTGTTTTTT
>TRBD2|-|TRBV7-2|TRBJ2-1
CASSLTSGTSYNEQFF
TGTGCCAGCAGCCTGACTAGCGGGACTTCCTACAATGAGCAGTTCTTC
>-|-|TRBV5-4|TRBJ2-5
CASSLWGGPETQYF
TGTGCCAGCAGCTTGTGGGGGGGCCCGGAGACCCAGTACTTC
>-|few|TRBV12-3/TRBV12-4|TRBJ2-7
CASSLGSLFVAPSSYEQYF
TGTGCCAGCAGTTTAGGTTCTTTGTTTGTAGCACCCAGCTCCTACGAGCAGTACTTC
>-|-|TRBV12-3/TRBV12-4|TRBJ2-3
CASSLSRGKAADTQYF
TGTGCCAGCAGTTTATCGCGGGGAAAGGCTGCAGATACGCAGTATTTT
>TRBD2|many|TRBV5-1|TRBJ2-7
CASSPLAGGRNEQYF
TGCGCCAGCAGCCCCCTAGCGGGAGGGCGAAACGAGCAGTACTTC
>TRBD1|-|TRBV7-3|TRBJ2-1
CASSSWTGPNEQFF
TGTGCCAGCAGTTCCTGGACAGGGCCCAATGAGCAGTTCTTC
>-|few|TRBV20-1|TRBJ2-5
CSASEVPFDETQYF
TGCAGTGCGTCAGAGGTGCCTTTCGATGAGACCCAGTACTTC
>-|once|TRBV5-1|TRBJ1-2
CASSLNSGYGYTF
TGCGCCAGCAGCTTAAACAGTGGTTATGGCTACACCTTC